This TCR beta chain was found in a study of blood T cells in healthy people across ages. It was with a sample-barcoded 5' primer and a J-beta primer mix that a second PCR of about 6 to 12 cycles was run. Via MiXCR, TCRdb re-called the 5' RACE reads, giving one row per CDR3 protein. Here the sample spans over 1.5 million distinct CDR3 sequences, 40% to 55% being singletons. The CDR3 spans 13 residues. CDR1 SGHTA and CDR2 FQGNSA come from the germline V gene. V gave up 4 bases and J gave up 5 bases, with 11 bases separating them. At least ten counts were recorded for this clonotype. Source material: blood. The J gene is TRBJ2-5, the V gene TRBV7-2, with D uncertain. This clonotype was obtained from a woman aged 40 to 50 in good health. The CDR3 coding sequence is TGTGCCAGCAGCTCCGGTTCGAGGGAGACCCAGTACTTC. Amino acids: CASSSGSRETQYF.